This TCR beta chain was observed in a study of cytomegalovirus exposure and HLA in healthy donors. V was trimmed by 4 bases and J by 6 bases, leaving 12 bases between them. Germline V CDR1 and CDR2: MGHRA, YSYEKL. The CDR3 loop spans 14 amino acids. Points from the study as a whole: Most sequenced TCRs were rare (though some public TCRs occurred in many donors). When a later analysis compared HLA-associated TCR beta chains with equally common others, the HLA-associated chains turned out to be more clonally expanded and to have lower generation probabilities. Being productive about 90% or about 30% of the time was typical of most TCR beta V segments in an earlier analysis.

With respect to this clone: What it binds is unknown.

It was with 60 Vbeta and 13 Jbeta primers that the PCR ran. Produced via immunoSEQ multiplex PCR; TCRdb's table is partial and in-frame only. The sample has more than 85,000 clones, 75% to 85% seen once. While unrecorded immune exposures were likely, the donors were nominally healthy when sampled. V usage is TRBV4-1 and J usage is TRBJ2-2; D is perhaps TRBD2 (6 bases). This clonotype was sampled from a man aged 30 to 39 in good health and CMV-seronegative. The sample consisted of PBMCs. The CDR3 nucleotides read TGCGCCAGCAGCCCAGATAGCGGTGCCGGGGAGCTGTTTTTT. It translates to CASSPDSGAGELFF.